This passage covers 11 T cell receptor beta chains from one sample sequenced in a study of blood T cell repertoires in COVID-19. Only in-frame clones appear in the TCRdb table, and some are missing; sequencing was by immunoSEQ multiplex PCR. The sample includes some 350,000 clones, 65% to 85% of them seen just once. Sequences were obtained from peripheral blood. All receptors come from a man younger than 45 with active or convalescent COVID-19.

The chain uses TRBV12-3 or TRBV12-4 and TRBJ2-7, with D possibly matching TRBD1 (5 bases). The V end lost 6 bases, the J end lost 5 bases, and 11 bases lay between the germline ends. This CDR3 region has 12 residues. The chain's CDR3 is CASSSGRDEQYF. CDR3 in DNA: TGTGCCAGCAGCTCCGGCAGGGACGAGCAGTACTTC.

This chain joins TRBV27 and TRBJ1-1; maybe TRBD1 (5 bases). The germline V gene has CDR1 MNHEY and CDR2 SMNVEV (reference sequence). Between the trimmed V and J ends, which lost 0 bases and 0 bases, there was a span of 11 bases. This CDR3 has 16 amino acids. CDR3 amino acids: CASSLSPKQVNTEAFF. The CDR3 DNA follows: TGTGCCAGCAGTTTATCGCCAAAACAGGTGAACACTGAAGCTTTCTTT.

This chain connects TRBV10-1 to TRBJ1-5; 9 bases agree with TRBD1. V shed 5 bases and J 6 bases; nucleotides not matched to a gene: 8. The CDR3 spans 15 residues. Germline values: CDR1 WNHNN, CDR2 SYGVQD (reference sequence). The CDR3 DNA is TGCGCCAGCAGTTCCGGGACAGGGAAACCTCAGCCCCAGCATTTT. The encoded protein is CASSSGTGKPQPQHF.

V is TRBV6-5 and J is TRBJ2-1; 10 bases fit TRBD2. The CDR3 length is 16 residues. Losses at the gene ends were 2 bases for V and 12 bases for J; bases not matched to a gene: 13. Germline V lookup: CDR1 MNHEY, CDR2 SVGAGI. The CDR3 region has the DNA TGTGCCAGCAGTTACGCTCTGGAAGCGGGGGGGCACGGGCAGTTCTTC. Its protein is CASSYALEAGGHGQFF.

The chain links TRBV7-9 to TRBJ2-2; D may be TRBD2 (5 bases). V lost 8 bases, J lost 0 bases, and 16 bases lay in between. CDR3 length: 16 amino acids. Germline-derived CDR1 and CDR2 are SEHNR and FQNEAQ (reference sequence). The CDR3: CASLRPPGANTGELFF. The CDR3 DNA is TGTGCCAGCCTCAGACCCCCCGGGGCGAACACCGGGGAGCTGTTTTTT.

The chain has TRBV4-2 and TRBJ2-1; D might be TRBD2 (5 bases). CDR3 length: 16 residues. V lost 4 bases and J lost 4, with 17 bases in between. Germline CDR1 is LGHNA and CDR2 is YNFKEQ. The CDR3: CASSPLLGGGYNEQFF. The CDR3 bases are TGTGCCAGCAGCCCGCTGTTGGGTGGAGGTTACAATGAGCAGTTCTTC.

The chain's CDR3 is CASSFTESSTDTQYF. The CDR3 nucleotides read TGTGCCAGCAGCTTTACAGAGTCTAGCACAGATACGCAGTATTTT. J is TRBJ2-3 and V is TRBV7-2; D remains unclear. This CDR3 has 15 amino acids. Germline V lookup: CDR1 SGHTA, CDR2 FQGNSA. Trimming took off 3 bases at V and 0 bases at J, with 10 bases between the two ends. Complete variable domain (other parts from reference TRBV7-2 and TRBJ2-3): GAGVSQSPSNKVTEKGKDVELRCDPISGHTALYWYRQSLGQGLEFLIYFQGNSAPDKSGLPSDRFSAERTGGSVSTLTIQRTQQEDSAVYLCASSFTESSTDTQYFGPGTRLTVL.

The V call is TRBV19, the J call TRBJ2-1, with 11 nucleotides matching TRBD1. Looked up from germline, CDR1 is LNHDA and CDR2 is SQIVND (reference sequence). This CDR3 has 15 residues. V dropped 3 bases and J dropped 8; count of bases not matched to a gene: 6. CDR3 sequence (DNA): TGTGCCAGTAGTATTGGCGGACAGGGGGCCGATGAGCAGTTCTTC. It translates to CASSIGGQGADEQFF.

The V call is TRBV6-5, the J call TRBJ2-7; 9 positions match TRBD2. This CDR3 comprises 14 residues. The junction had 4 bases not matched to a gene; V was cut back by 2 bases and J by 5 bases. Germline V CDR1 and CDR2: MNHEY, SVGAGI. The CDR3 DNA reads TGTGCCAGCAGTTACGGCGCGGGAGGGGACGAGCAGTACTTC. Its protein is CASSYGAGGDEQYF.

There are a few counts of this clone. The chain employs TRBV6-1 and TRBJ2-7; 11 positions match TRBD1. Germline V gives CDR1 MNHNS, CDR2 SASEGT. J lost 6 bases, V lost 2 bases, and 9 bases had no gene match. This CDR3 contains 16 residues. CDR3 sequence (DNA): TGTGCCAGCAGTGAATTTCTCGGGACAGGGGGAGGCGAGCAGTACTTC. Translated, it gives CASSEFLGTGGGEQYF.

This clone was recorded a few times. The rearrangement uses TRBV5-1 and TRBJ1-2; a possible D gene is TRBD1 (6 bases). CDR1 is SGHRS, CDR2 YFSETQ, per germline. The CDR3 spans 13 residues. With 0 bases removed from V and 6 bases from J, the gap between germline ends came to 9 bases. The chain's CDR3 is CASSLGWGHGYTF. CDR3 nucleotides: TGCGCCAGCAGCTTGGGGTGGGGGCATGGCTACACCTTC.